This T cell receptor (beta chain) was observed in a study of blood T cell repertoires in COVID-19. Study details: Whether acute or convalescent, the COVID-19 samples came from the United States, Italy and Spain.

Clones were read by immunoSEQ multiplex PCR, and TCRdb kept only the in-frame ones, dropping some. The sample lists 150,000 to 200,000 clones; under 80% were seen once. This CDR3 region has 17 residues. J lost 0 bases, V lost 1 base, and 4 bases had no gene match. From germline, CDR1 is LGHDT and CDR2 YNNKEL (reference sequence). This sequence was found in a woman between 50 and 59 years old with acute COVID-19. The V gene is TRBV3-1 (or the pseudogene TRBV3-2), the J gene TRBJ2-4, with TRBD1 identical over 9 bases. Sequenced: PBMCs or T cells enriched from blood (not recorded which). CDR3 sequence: CASSQARTGEAKNIQYF. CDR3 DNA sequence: TGTGCCAGCAGCCAAGCCAGGACAGGGGAAGCCAAAAACATTCAGTACTTC.